These 9 T cell receptor beta chains originate from one sample sequenced in a study of T cells in Graves' hyperthyroidism and ophthalmopathy. Amplification yielded TCR beta CDR3 regions, with RNA transcripts as the source. HTBI primers were the set used in a first-round RT-PCR of the TCR CDR3. TCRdb reanalysed the multiplex PCR reads using MiXCR and keeps one entry per CDR3 protein. This sample has around 490,000 distinct CDR3 sequences, with about 20% found just once. The sample was blood. All receptors come from a man aged 35 to 55 with Graves' ophthalmopathy.

The chain couples TRBV10-3 to TRBJ1-1, with a tentative D call TRBD1 (5 bases). The CDR3 runs 15 residues. V was pared by 6 bases and J by 0 bases, with 14 bases between. CDR1 and CDR2 from the germline V gene are ENHRY and SYGVKD. CDR3: CAISPLGTMNTEAFF. Written as DNA, the CDR3 is TGTGCCATCAGCCCCCTAGGGACCATGAACACTGAAGCTTTCTTT.

The chain links TRBV11-2 to TRBJ2-2; D perhaps matches TRBD2 (6 bases). Germline V gives CDR1 SGHAT, CDR2 FQNNGV. The CDR3 contains 14 residues. V lost 6 bases and J lost 2, with 10 bases in between. The CDR3 reads CASRWRENTGELFF. The CDR3 nucleotides read TGTGCCAGCAGGTGGAGGGAAAACACCGGGGAGCTGTTTTTT.

The chain recombines TRBV5-1 with TRBJ2-2; 9 positions agree with TRBD1. V lost 3 bases, J lost 7 bases, and 7 bases stayed unmatched. The germline CDR1 and CDR2 sequences are SGHRS and YFSETQ. The CDR3 consists of 15 residues. As DNA, the CDR3 is TGCGCCAGCAGCTCGGGACAGGGAATTATCGGGGAGCTGTTTTTT. Its protein is CASSSGQGIIGELFF.

With regard to this clonotype: This may be a read error, as it is one base from a much larger clone. The rearrangement joins TRBV28 to TRBJ2-3, with D possibly matching TRBD2 (6 bases). Trimming shortened V by 5 bases and J by 2 bases, and 20 bases separated the two germline ends. CDR3 length: 17 amino acids. Germline-derived CDR1 and CDR2 are MDHEN and SYDVKM. CDR3 nucleotides: TGTGCCAGCAGTCCTGCGCTCGGGGGACTTTACACAGATACGCAGTATTTT. It specifies CASSPALGGLYTDTQYF.

This clonotype was seen ten or more times. The V and J genes are TRBV6-1 and TRBJ1-2; 8 positions match TRBD1. V lost 6 bases to trimming and J lost 7 bases; unmatched junction nucleotides: 13. The CDR3 extends over 15 amino acids. Germline V lookup: CDR1 MNHNS, CDR2 SASEGT. CDR3 nucleotides: TGTGCCAGCAGCCGCCGAGACAGGGGAAGTACTGGCTACACCTTC. It specifies CASSRRDRGSTGYTF.

This clonotype was seen at least ten times. The chain is built from TRBV20-1 and TRBJ1-1; D uncertain. Germline CDR1 DFQATT, CDR2 SNEGSKA (reference sequence). V lost 6 bases and J 2 bases, leaving 19 bases between the germline ends. The CDR3 runs to 15 residues. CDR3: CSAAPGIILNTEAFF. DNA of the CDR3: TGCAGTGCCGCCCCCGGGATCATACTTAACACTGAAGCTTTCTTT.

The V gene is TRBV6-1, the J gene TRBJ1-6; D is undetermined. V gave up 6 bases and J gave up 4 bases, with 4 bases separating them. This CDR3 is built from 12 residues. Germline-derived CDR1 and CDR2 are MNHNS and SASEGT. The CDR3 DNA sequence: TGTGCCAGCAGGGAGTATAATTCACCCCTCCACTTT. It translates to CASREYNSPLHF.

This clonotype came up a few times. This rearrangement joins TRBV5-1 to TRBJ1-1, with TRBD1 as a possible D gene (5 bases). Trimming stripped 5 bases from V and 5 bases from J, with 13 bases between. CDR1 and CDR2 from the germline V gene are SGHRS and YFSETQ. The CDR3 has 13 residues. This chain's CDR3 is CASSLEGLTEAFF. CDR3 DNA: TGCGCCAGCAGTCTGGAGGGACTGACTGAAGCTTTCTTT. Supplemented by reference TRBV5-1 and TRBJ1-1, the full variable domain reads KAGVTQTPRYLIKTRGQQVTLSCSPISGHRSVSWYQQTPGQGLQFLFEYFSETQRNKGNFPGRFSGRQFSNSRSEMNVSTLELGDSALYLCASSLEGLTEAFFGQGTRLTVV.

The chain has TRBV20-1 and TRBJ1-2; TRBD1 is a possible D gene (6 bases). V was shortened by 1 base and J by 4 bases, with 19 bases between the two germline ends. The CDR3 runs to 16 residues. Germline V lookup: CDR1 DFQATT, CDR2 SNEGSKA (reference sequence). The CDR3 sequence is CSARAPGGPRRYGYTF. The DNA of the CDR3 is TGCAGTGCTAGAGCCCCCGGGGGGCCTCGGCGCTATGGCTACACCTTC.